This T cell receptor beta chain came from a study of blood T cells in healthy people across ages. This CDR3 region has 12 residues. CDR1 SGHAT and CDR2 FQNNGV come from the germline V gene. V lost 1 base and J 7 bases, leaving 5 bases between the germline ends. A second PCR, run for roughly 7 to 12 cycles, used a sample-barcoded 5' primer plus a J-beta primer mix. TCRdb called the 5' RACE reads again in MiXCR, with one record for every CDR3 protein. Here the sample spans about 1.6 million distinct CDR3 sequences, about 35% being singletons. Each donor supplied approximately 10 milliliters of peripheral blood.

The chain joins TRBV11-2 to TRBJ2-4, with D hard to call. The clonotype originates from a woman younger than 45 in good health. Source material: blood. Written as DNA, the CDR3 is TGTGCCAGCAGCTTAGGGGTCAACATTCAGTACTTC. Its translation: CASSLGVNIQYF. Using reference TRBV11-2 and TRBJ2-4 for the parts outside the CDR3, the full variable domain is EAGVAQSPRYKIIEKRQSVAFWCNPISGHATLYWYQQILGQGPKLLIQFQNNGVVDDSQLPKDRFSAERLKGVDSTLKIQPAKLEDSAVYLCASSLGVNIQYFGAGTRLSVL.